This T cell receptor beta chain was profiled in a study of graft-versus-host responses after intestinal transplantation. Data came from immunoSEQ multiplex PCR; TCRdb stores just in-frame clones and leaves some out. The sample consists of roughly 60,000 clones, around 91% of them appearing once. V shed 5 bases and J 1 base; nucleotides not matched to a gene: 10. Germline CDR1 reads SEHNR; CDR2 reads FQNEAQ (reference sequence). CDR3 length equals 16 residues. General study findings and limits: Circulating GvH clones peaking coincided with falling HvG clones soon after transplant.

Points on this clone: Its antigen is unknown.

The sequence came from a human patient who received an intestinal transplant, so some T cells may come from the graft donor. This specimen consisted of PBMCs, obtained less than 130 days after intestinal transplantation. The chain recombines TRBV7-9 with TRBJ1-2; 7 bases fit TRBD1. The CDR3 nucleotides are TGTGCCAGCAGCCCCGGTCCGGGACAGATTAACTATGGCTACACCTTC. As protein: CASSPGPGQINYGYTF.